One T cell receptor beta chain is described in this entry. Sequencing was performed with immunoSEQ multiplex PCR; in TCRdb, only in-frame clones are kept and a portion is missing. Of 210,000 or so clones listed, about 83% were seen once; the top ten hold about 4.6%. The data were obtained in a study of blood T cell repertoires in COVID-19. Germline lookup yields CDR1 SNHLY and CDR2 FYNNEI. V lost 2 bases and J 0 bases, leaving 5 bases between the germline ends. This CDR3 comprises 15 residues. The TCR originated in a woman between 45 and 65 years old who had been exposed to COVID-19. The sequencing sample was made of PBMCs or T cells enriched from blood (not recorded which). The chain has TRBV2 and TRBJ2-6; unclear D gene. For the CDR3, the DNA is TGTGCCAGCAGTGAATCGTTCTCTGGGGCCAACGTCCTGACTTTC. Translating gives CASSESFSGANVLTF.